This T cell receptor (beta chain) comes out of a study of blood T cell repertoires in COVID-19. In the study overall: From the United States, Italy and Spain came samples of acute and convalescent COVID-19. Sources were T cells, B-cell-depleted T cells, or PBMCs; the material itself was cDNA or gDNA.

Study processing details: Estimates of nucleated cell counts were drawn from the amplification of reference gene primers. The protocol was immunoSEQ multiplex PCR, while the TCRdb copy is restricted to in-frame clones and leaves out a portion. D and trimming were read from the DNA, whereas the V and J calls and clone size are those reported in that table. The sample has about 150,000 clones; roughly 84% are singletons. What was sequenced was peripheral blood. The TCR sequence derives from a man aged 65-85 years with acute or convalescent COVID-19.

This CDR3 reads CASSTGQGGYGYTF. CDR3 nucleotide sequence: TGTGCCAGCAGCACAGGGCAGGGGGGCTATGGCTACACCTTC. V usage is TRBV7-8 and J usage is TRBJ1-2; 7 positions agree with TRBD1. The V gene's germline CDR1 is SGHVS and CDR2 FQNEAQ. The CDR3 spans 14 residues. The trim removed 5 bases at V and 4 bases at J, leaving 7 bases unmatched.